Presented here are 11 T cell receptor beta chains from one specimen sequenced in a study of cytomegalovirus exposure and HLA in healthy donors. It was with 60 Vbeta and 13 Jbeta primers that the PCR ran. The repertoire was sequenced with immunoSEQ multiplex PCR; TCRdb's copy has only in-frame clones and lacks some. The data contain roughly 66,000 clones, roughly four fifths of them singletons. The sequencing input was PBMCs. The receptors originated from a man aged 45-65 years in good health and CMV-seronegative.

The rearrangement uses TRBV6-6 and TRBJ2-2; no clear D. The CDR3 runs 11 residues. V lost 8 bases and J 5 bases, leaving 6 bases between the germline ends. The germline gives CDR1 MNHNY, CDR2 SVGAGI (reference sequence). CDR3 sequence: CASARTGELFF. The CDR3 DNA follows: TGTGCCAGCGCTAGGACCGGGGAGCTGTTTTTT.

The chain employs TRBV6-5 and TRBJ2-3; tentatively, D is TRBD2 (6 bases). This CDR3 is 11 amino acids long. V lost 8 bases and J 6 bases, leaving 9 bases between the germline ends. The V gene's germline CDR1 is MNHEY and CDR2 SVGAGI. The CDR3 sequence is CASQLADTQYF. Here the CDR3 DNA reads TGTGCCAGCCAACTAGCCGATACGCAGTATTTT.

This chain uses TRBV7-3 with TRBJ1-1; possible D gene TRBD1, 6 bases. V lost 5 bases, J lost 0 bases, and 7 bases lay in between. This CDR3 comprises 13 residues. Germline CDR1 is SGHTA and CDR2 is FQGTGA. The CDR3 spells CASSQGMNTEAFF. The DNA of the CDR3 is TGTGCCAGCAGCCAGGGGATGAACACTGAAGCTTTCTTT.

The rearrangement links TRBV5-4 to TRBJ2-7, with D possibly TRBD1 on 7 matching bases. Germline-derived CDR1 and CDR2 are SGHNT and YYREEE (reference sequence). The CDR3 totals 15 residues. Between the trimmed V and J ends, which lost 4 bases and 3 bases, there was a span of 17 bases. This chain's CDR3 is CASSGAGTAFYEQYF. Here the CDR3 DNA reads TGTGCCAGCAGCGGGGCGGGGACAGCTTTCTACGAGCAGTACTTC.

This chain links TRBV30 with TRBJ2-7, with D perhaps TRBD1 (6 bases). The CDR3 loop spans 10 amino acids. Germline CDR1 GTSNPN, CDR2 SVGIG (reference sequence). The chain's CDR3 is CGSGDFEQYF. CDR3 in DNA: TGTGGCTCAGGGGATTTCGAGCAGTACTTC.

As to this clone: This specimen includes other DNA sequences encoding the same CDR3. This rearrangement joins TRBV7-3 to TRBJ2-1, with TRBD2 matching 9 bases. Trimming removed 3 bases from V and 8 bases from J; junction bases left unmatched: 5. CDR3 size: 14 residues. CDR1 is SGHTA and CDR2 is FQGTGA in the germline V gene. CDR3 nucleotide sequence: TGTGCCAGCAGCTTCGCGGGGGGGTTGGATGAGCAGTTCTTC. Translated, it gives CASSFAGGLDEQFF.

This chain links TRBV7-9 with TRBJ2-3; D perhaps matches TRBD2 (6 bases). CDR1 is SEHNR, CDR2 FQNEAQ, per germline (reference sequence). This CDR3 comprises 16 residues. V was shortened by 0 bases and J by 2 bases, with 12 bases between the two germline ends. CDR3 in amino acids: CASSLAASVYTDTQYF. For the CDR3, the DNA is TGTGCCAGCAGCTTAGCGGCTAGCGTTTACACAGATACGCAGTATTTT.

The rearrangement joins TRBV4-1 to TRBJ2-2, with 7 bases matching TRBD2. In germline, CDR1 is MGHRA, CDR2 YSYEKL. J was trimmed by 3 bases and V by 4 bases; bases with no gene match: 2. This CDR3 contains 14 residues. CDR3 region: CASSPAGYTGELFF. Here the CDR3 DNA reads TGCGCCAGCAGCCCAGCGGGGTACACCGGGGAGCTGTTTTTT.

The chain carries TRBV28 and TRBJ1-2; D is unclear. The CDR3 length is 15 residues. Germline lookup yields CDR1 MDHEN and CDR2 SYDVKM. Trimming took off 5 bases at V and 1 base at J, with 14 bases between the two ends. The CDR3 DNA follows: TGTGCCAGCAGTCCCACCGACCGGGGTAACTATGGCTACACCTTC. Translating gives CASSPTDRGNYGYTF.

This chain links TRBV4-2 with TRBJ1-2; D is perhaps TRBD1 (6 bases). The CDR3 has 14 amino acids. The V gene lost 5 bases and the J gene lost 2 bases, with 12 bases spanning the gap. Germline-derived CDR1 and CDR2 are LGHNA and YNFKEQ. CDR3 coding DNA: TGTGCCAGCAGCGCGGGAGGGGGGAACTATGGCTACACCTTC. As protein: CASSAGGGNYGYTF.

Only a few counts were recorded for this clone. The chain is built from TRBV11-2 and TRBJ2-1; 8 nucleotides align to TRBD2. The CDR3 sequence is 14 residues long. J gave up 8 bases and V 0 bases, and 3 bases lay outside the gene matches. Germline V gene data show CDR1 as SGHAT and CDR2 as FQNNGV. The CDR3 sequence is CASSLEGLVYEQFF. The DNA for the CDR3 is TGTGCCAGCAGCTTAGAGGGACTAGTATATGAGCAGTTCTTC.